Listed below are T cell receptor beta chains from one sample, sequenced in a study of blood T cell repertoires in COVID-19. TCRdb keeps only in-frame clones here, not all; method: immunoSEQ multiplex PCR. The table shows roughly 140,000 clones, with around 81% occurring only once. What was sequenced was peripheral blood. Receptors were obtained from a man aged 60 to 69 with active or convalescent COVID-19. Both conserved end residues are part of each CDR3. A D gene is named only where the DNA matches it firmly. Only part of the rows carry a size: once, few, many, or a class if the clone is expanded.

clone_size | j_call | v_call | d_call | cdr3_nt | cdr3_aa
. | TRBJ1-4 | TRBV7-2 | TRBD1 | TGTGCCAGCAGCCCTCGACAGGGGCCAGCAACTAATGAAAAACTGTTTTTT | CASSPRQGPATNEKLFF
. | TRBJ2-5 | TRBV7-9 | . | TGTGCCAGCAGCTTAGGACCAGCGGGTGTTCAAGAGACCCAGTACTTC | CASSLGPAGVQETQYF
. | TRBJ2-7 | TRBV7-9 | . | TGTGCCAGCAGCATCCGTAGCGGAACCTACGAGCAGTACTTC | CASSIRSGTYEQYF
. | TRBJ2-1 | TRBV5-5 | . | TGTGCCAGCACCGCAACCGGGAGCTCCTACAATGAGCAGTTCTTC | CASTATGSSYNEQFF
. | TRBJ2-7 | TRBV10-2 | . | TGCGCCAGCTGGAGGGACGGCACCTACGAGCAGTACTTC | CASWRDGTYEQYF
few | TRBJ2-7 | TRBV4-2 | . | TGTGCCAGCAGCCAAGATTCGACTATACAGGGCTACGAGCAGTACTTC | CASSQDSTIQGYEQYF
few | TRBJ2-7 | TRBV19 | . | TGTGCCAGTAGTCGACAGCATCTCTACGAGCAGTACTTC | CASSRQHLYEQYF
. | TRBJ2-7 | TRBV7-9 | . | TGTGCCAGCAGCTCGCCTGCTGACTACCTTCTGGAGCAGTACTTC | CASSSPADYLLEQYF
. | TRBJ2-1 | TRBV28 | . | TGTGCCAGCAGTTTGGGCCCCGAGCAGTTCTTC | CASSLGPEQFF
. | TRBJ1-1 | TRBV7-6 | . | TGTGCCAGCAGCTTAGAATCGGGGGAAAAAGCTTTCTTT | CASSLESGEKAFF
. | TRBJ2-1 | TRBV19 | . | TGTGCCAGTAGTATAGATCCGGGATTCGAGTCCAATGAGCAGTTCTTC | CASSIDPGFESNEQFF
. | TRBJ2-7 | TRBV7-9 | TRBD1 | TGTGCCAGCAGCTTAGCAAGGGGACAGTTAGCCTACGAGCAGTACTTC | CASSLARGQLAYEQYF
. | TRBJ1-5 | TRBV11-2 | TRBD1 | TGTGCCAGCAGCTCGGGACAGGGGGCGGGTCAGCCCCAGCATTTT | CASSSGQGAGQPQHF
. | TRBJ2-7 | TRBV6-2/TRBV6-3 | TRBD2 | TGTGCCAGCAGCCGAGCAACTAGCGGGAGTGTCGACGAGCAGTACTTC | CASSRATSGSVDEQYF
. | TRBJ1-2 | TRBV19 | . | TGTGCCAGTAGTATCGACAGGAGTAACTATGGCTACACCTTC | CASSIDRSNYGYTF
. | TRBJ2-2 | TRBV4-3 | . | TGCGCCAGCAGCCAAGATGAAGGCCAGGACACCGGGGAGCTGTTTTTT | CASSQDEGQDTGELFF
. | TRBJ1-2 | TRBV6-5 | . | TGTGCCAGCAGTCTGGGTTCACTAGGAGGCTACACCTTC | CASSLGSLGGYTF
. | TRBJ2-5 | TRBV6-1 | . | TGTGCCAGCAGTGGAACAGGAGTAACTTCCTTAGGGACCCAGTACTTC | CASSGTGVTSLGTQYF
. | TRBJ1-4 | TRBV6-5 | TRBD1 | TGTGCCAGCAGCCGGACAGGGGGGAAAGAAAAACTGTTTTTT | CASSRTGGKEKLFF
. | TRBJ1-4 | TRBV7-9 | . | TGTGCCTGCCATGGGGGGGAAAAACTGTTTTTT | CACHGGEKLFF
. | TRBJ2-3 | TRBV7-8 | TRBD2 | TGTGCCAGCAGCTTAGGGTGGTCTAGCGGTACAGATACGCAGTATTTT | CASSLGWSSGTDTQYF
. | TRBJ2-3 | TRBV7-2 | . | TGTGCCAGCAGCCCGGTCGGCGGCCCAGATACGCAGTATTTT | CASSPVGGPDTQYF
once | TRBJ2-3 | TRBV2 | . | TGTGCCAGCAGTGAAGCTTCCGGGGGTGATACGCAGTATTTT | CASSEASGGDTQYF
. | TRBJ1-4 | TRBV19 | . | TGTGCCAGTAGTAACCCCCGGGACACCACAACTAATGAAAAACTGTTTTTT | CASSNPRDTTTNEKLFF
once | TRBJ2-1 | TRBV5-1 | TRBD2 | TGCGCCAGCAGCTTCGGGACTAGCGGAGACAATGAGCAGTTCTTC | CASSFGTSGDNEQFF
. | TRBJ2-2 | TRBV19 | . | TGTGCCACTACCTCAATCTCCGGGGAGCTGTTTTTT | CATTSISGELFF
. | TRBJ1-4 | TRBV28 | TRBD1 | TGTGCCAGCAACTACAGGGGGCGCAATGAAAAACTGTTTTTT | CASNYRGRNEKLFF
. | TRBJ2-5 | TRBV4-3 | TRBD1 | TGCGCCAGCAGCTCGTTTTGGGGACAGGGGGGAGTGACCCAGTACTTC | CASSSFWGQGGVTQYF
once | TRBJ2-7 | TRBV12-3/TRBV12-4 | . | TGTGCCAGCAGTATTAGCGTAAGGCAGTACTTC | CASSISVRQYF
. | TRBJ2-5 | TRBV19 | . | TGTGCCAGTAGTTATGGCTACCAAGAGACCCAGTACTTC | CASSYGYQETQYF
. | TRBJ1-2 | TRBV2 | . | TGTGCCAGCAGTGGCATTCGGGGATATGGCTACACCTTC | CASSGIRGYGYTF
. | TRBJ1-4 | TRBV4-1 | TRBD1 | TGCGCCAGCAGCCAAGATCAGGGGGCGGCAACTAATGAAAAACTGTTTTTT | CASSQDQGAATNEKLFF
. | TRBJ2-2 | TRBV7-3 | . | TGTGCCAGCAGCTTACATGACACCGGGGAGCTGTTTTTT | CASSLHDTGELFF
. | TRBJ2-7 | TRBV5-1 | . | TGCGCCAGCAGCTTGGTCCTGAGCTCCTACGAGCAGTACTTC | CASSLVLSSYEQYF
. | TRBJ2-2 | TRBV4-2 | TRBD2 | TGTGCCAGCAGCCGCACCGGGACTACAAACACCGGGGAGCTGTTTTTT | CASSRTGTTNTGELFF
few | TRBJ1-5 | TRBV7-2 | . | TGTGCCAGCAGCAAAGAGCGGGGTGGCAATCAGCCCCAGCATTTT | CASSKERGGNQPQHF
few | TRBJ2-1 | TRBV9 | . | TGTGCCAGCAGCGTAGAGGGCGGGCGGTACAATGAGCAGTTCTTC | CASSVEGGRYNEQFF
. | TRBJ2-2 | TRBV3-1/TRBV3-2 | . | TGTGCCAGCAGCCAACAGGGAACCACCGGGGAGCTGTTTTTT | CASSQQGTTGELFF